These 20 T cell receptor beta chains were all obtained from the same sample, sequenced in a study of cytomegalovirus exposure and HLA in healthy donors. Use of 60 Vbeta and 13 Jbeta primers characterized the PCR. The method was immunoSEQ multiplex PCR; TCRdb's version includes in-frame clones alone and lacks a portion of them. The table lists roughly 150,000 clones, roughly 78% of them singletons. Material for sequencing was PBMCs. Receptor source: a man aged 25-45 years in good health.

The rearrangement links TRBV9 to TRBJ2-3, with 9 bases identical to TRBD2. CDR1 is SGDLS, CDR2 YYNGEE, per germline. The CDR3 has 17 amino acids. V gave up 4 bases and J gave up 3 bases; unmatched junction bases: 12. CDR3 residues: CASSIPVAGGRTDTQYF. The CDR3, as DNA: TGTGCCAGCAGCATTCCGGTGGCGGGAGGGAGAACAGATACGCAGTATTTT.

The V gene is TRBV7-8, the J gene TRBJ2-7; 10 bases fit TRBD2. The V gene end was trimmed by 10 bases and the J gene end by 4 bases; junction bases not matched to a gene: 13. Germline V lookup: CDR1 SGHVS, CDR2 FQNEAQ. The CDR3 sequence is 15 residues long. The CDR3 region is CATSRGAGGSYEQYF. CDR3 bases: TGTGCCACCTCCCGGGGAGCGGGAGGGTCTTACGAGCAGTACTTC.

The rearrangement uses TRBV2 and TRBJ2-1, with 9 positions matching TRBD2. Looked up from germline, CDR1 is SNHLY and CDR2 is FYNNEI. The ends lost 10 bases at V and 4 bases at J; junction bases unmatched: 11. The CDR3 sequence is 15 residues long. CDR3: CATTPGLAGYNEQFF. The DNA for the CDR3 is TGTGCCACTACCCCAGGTCTAGCGGGGTACAATGAGCAGTTCTTC.

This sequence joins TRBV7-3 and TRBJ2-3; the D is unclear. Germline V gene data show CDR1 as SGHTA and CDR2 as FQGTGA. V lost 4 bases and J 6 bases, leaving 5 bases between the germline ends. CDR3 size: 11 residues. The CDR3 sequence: CASSYGDTQYF. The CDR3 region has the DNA TGTGCCAGCAGCTACGGGGATACGCAGTATTTT.

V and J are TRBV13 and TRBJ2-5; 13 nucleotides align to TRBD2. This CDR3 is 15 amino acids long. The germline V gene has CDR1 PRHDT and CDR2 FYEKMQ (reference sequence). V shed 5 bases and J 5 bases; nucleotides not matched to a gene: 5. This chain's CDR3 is CASSLGLAGDETQYF. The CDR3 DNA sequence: TGTGCCAGCAGCCTTGGACTAGCGGGAGATGAGACCCAGTACTTC.

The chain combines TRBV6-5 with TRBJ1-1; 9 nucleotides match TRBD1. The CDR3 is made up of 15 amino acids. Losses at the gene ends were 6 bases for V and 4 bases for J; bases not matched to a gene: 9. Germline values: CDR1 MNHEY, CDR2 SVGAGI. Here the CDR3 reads CASRRDRDSGTEAFF. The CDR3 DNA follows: TGTGCCAGCAGAAGGGACAGGGATAGCGGCACTGAAGCTTTCTTT.

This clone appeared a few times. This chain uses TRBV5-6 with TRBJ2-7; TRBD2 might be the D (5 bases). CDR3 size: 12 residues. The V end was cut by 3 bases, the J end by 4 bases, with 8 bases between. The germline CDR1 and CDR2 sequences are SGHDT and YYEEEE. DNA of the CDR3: TGTGCCAGCAGCTCCCAGCGGTACGAGCAGTACTTC. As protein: CASSSQRYEQYF.

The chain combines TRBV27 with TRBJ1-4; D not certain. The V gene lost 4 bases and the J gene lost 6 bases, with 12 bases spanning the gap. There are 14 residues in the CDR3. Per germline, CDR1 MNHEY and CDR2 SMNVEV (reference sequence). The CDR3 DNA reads TGTGCCAGCAGTTCTAGCCGGACGGATGAAAAACTGTTTTTT. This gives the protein CASSSSRTDEKLFF.

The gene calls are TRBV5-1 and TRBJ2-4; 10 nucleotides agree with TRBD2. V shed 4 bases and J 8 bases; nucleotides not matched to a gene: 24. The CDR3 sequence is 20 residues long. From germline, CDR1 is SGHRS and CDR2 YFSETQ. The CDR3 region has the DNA TGCGCCAGCAGCACCCCGACGGGGGGCGCAGCGGGAGGGCCTGGGGACATTCAGTACTTC. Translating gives CASSTPTGGAAGGPGDIQYF.

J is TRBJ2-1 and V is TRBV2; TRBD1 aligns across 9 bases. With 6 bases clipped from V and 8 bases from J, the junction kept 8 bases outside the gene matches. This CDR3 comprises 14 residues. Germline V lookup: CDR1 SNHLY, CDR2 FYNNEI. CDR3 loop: CASRRQGGSDEQFF. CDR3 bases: TGTGCCAGCAGAAGACAGGGGGGTTCGGATGAGCAGTTCTTC.

The CDR3 DNA follows: TGTGCCAGCTGGGACAGGTTGGGGACTGAAGCTTTCTTT. Encoded protein: CASWDRLGTEAFF. V gene TRBV27 combines with J gene TRBJ1-1; 8 positions agree with TRBD1. The J segment lost 5 bases and the V segment lost 8 bases, leaving 7 bases of the junction unmatched. This CDR3 is built from 13 residues. Looked up from germline, CDR1 is MNHEY and CDR2 is SMNVEV (reference sequence).

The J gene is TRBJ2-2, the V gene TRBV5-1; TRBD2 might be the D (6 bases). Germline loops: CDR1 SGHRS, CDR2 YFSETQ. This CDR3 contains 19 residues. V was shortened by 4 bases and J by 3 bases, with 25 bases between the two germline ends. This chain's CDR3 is CASSLVWAGRPFDTGELFF. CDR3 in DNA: TGCGCCAGCAGCCTCGTATGGGCGGGGAGGCCCTTTGACACCGGGGAGCTGTTTTTT.

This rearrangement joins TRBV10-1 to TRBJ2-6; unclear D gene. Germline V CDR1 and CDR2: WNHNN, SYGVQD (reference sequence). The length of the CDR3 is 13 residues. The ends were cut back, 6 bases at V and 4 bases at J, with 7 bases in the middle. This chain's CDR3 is CASSEHGANVLTF. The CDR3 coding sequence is TGCGCCAGCAGCGAACACGGGGCCAACGTCCTGACTTTC.

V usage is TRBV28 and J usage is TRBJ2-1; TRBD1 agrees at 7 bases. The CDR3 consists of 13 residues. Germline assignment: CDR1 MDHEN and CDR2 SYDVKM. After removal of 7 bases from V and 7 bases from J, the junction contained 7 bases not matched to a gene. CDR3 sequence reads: CASIGDRANEQFF. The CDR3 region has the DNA TGTGCCAGCATAGGTGACAGGGCTAATGAGCAGTTCTTC.

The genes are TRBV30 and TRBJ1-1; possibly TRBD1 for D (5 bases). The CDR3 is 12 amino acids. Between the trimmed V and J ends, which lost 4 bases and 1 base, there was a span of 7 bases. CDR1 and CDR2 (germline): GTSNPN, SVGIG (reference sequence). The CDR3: CAWNGGNTEAFF. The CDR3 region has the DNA TGTGCCTGGAACGGGGGGAACACTGAAGCTTTCTTT.

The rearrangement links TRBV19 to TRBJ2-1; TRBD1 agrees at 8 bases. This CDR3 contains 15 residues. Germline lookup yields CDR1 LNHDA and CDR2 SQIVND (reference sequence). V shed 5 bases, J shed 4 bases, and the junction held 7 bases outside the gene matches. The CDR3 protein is CASSLQGAFYNEQFF. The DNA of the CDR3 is TGTGCCAGTAGTCTTCAGGGGGCCTTTTACAATGAGCAGTTCTTC. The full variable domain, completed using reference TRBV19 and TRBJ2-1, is DGGITQSPKYLFRKEGQNVTLSCEQNLNHDAMYWYRQDPGQGLRLIYYSQIVNDFQKGDIAEGYSVSREKKESFPLTVTSAQKNPTAFYLCASSLQGAFYNEQFFGPGTRLTVL.

The chain's CDR3 is CAISRDSSTDTQYF. The CDR3 coding sequence is TGTGCCATCAGCCGGGACAGCAGCACAGATACGCAGTATTTT. The chain joins TRBV10-3 to TRBJ2-3; 7 positions match TRBD1. CDR1 is ENHRY, CDR2 SYGVKD, per germline. The CDR3 runs 14 residues. V was pared by 6 bases and J by 0 bases, with 3 bases of the junction left unmatched.

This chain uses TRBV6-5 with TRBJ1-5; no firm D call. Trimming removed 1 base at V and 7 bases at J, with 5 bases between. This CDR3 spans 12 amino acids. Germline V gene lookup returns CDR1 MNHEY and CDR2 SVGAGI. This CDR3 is CASSYLRQPQHF. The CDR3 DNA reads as TGTGCCAGCAGTTACTTGAGGCAGCCCCAGCATTTT.

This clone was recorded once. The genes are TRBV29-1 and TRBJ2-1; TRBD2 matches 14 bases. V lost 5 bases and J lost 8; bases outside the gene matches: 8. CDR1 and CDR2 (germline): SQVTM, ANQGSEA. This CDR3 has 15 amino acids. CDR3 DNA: TGCAGCGTTCGCGGGACTAGCGGGAGACGCGATGAGCAGTTCTTC. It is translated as CSVRGTSGRRDEQFF.

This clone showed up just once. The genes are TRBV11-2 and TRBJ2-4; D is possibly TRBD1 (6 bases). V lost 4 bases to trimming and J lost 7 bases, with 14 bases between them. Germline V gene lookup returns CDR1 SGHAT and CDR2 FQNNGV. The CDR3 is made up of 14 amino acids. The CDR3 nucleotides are TGTGCCAGCAGCTCTAGGACAGTCCGGAACATTCAGTACTTC. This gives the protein CASSSRTVRNIQYF.